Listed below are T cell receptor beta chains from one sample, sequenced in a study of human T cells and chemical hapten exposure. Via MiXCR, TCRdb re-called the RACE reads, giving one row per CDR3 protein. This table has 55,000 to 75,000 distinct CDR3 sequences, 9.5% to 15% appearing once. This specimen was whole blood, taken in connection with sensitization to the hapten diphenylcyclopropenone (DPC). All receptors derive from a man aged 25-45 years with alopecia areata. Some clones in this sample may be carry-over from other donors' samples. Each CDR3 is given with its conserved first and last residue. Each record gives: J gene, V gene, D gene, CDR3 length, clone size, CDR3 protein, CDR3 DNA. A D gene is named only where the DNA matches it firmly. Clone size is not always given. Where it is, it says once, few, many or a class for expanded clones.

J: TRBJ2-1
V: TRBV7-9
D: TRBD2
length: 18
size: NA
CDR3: CASSPTAGGRGSYNEQFF
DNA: TGTGCCAGCAGCCCTACTGCGGGGGGGCGCGGATCCTACAATGAGCAGTTCTTC

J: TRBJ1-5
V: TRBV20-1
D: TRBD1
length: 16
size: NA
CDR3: CSARGDVGQGNQPQHF
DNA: TGCAGTGCTAGGGGTGATGTGGGACAGGGGAATCAGCCCCAGCATTTT

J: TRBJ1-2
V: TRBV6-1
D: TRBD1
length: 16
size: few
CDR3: CASCEGATGSHYGYTF
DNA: TGTGCCAGCTGTGAGGGGGCGACAGGGTCGCACTATGGCTACACCTTC

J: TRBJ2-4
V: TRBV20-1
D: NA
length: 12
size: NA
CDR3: CSAKTREGIQYF
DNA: TGCAGTGCCAAAACCAGGGAAGGCATTCAGTACTTC

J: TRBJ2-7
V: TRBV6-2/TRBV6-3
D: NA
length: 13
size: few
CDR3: CATSESGYYEQYF
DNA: TGTGCCACCTCGGAAAGCGGATACTACGAGCAGTACTTC

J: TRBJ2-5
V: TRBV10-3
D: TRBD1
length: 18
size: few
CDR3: CAIRTSPGTGGTSETQYF
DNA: TGTGCCATCAGAACCTCTCCCGGGACAGGGGGCACGTCAGAGACCCAGTACTTC

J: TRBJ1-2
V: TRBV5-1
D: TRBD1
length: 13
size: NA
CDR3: CASSLGWTGGYTF
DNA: TGCGCCAGCAGCTTGGGGTGGACAGGAGGCTACACCTTC

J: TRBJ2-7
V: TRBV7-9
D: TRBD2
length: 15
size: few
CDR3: CASSPAGRNMYEQYF
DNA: TGTGCCAGCAGCCCCGCCGGGAGGAATATGTACGAGCAGTACTTC

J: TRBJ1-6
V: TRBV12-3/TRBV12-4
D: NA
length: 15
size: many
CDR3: CASRSTRGDNSPLHF
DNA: TGTGCCAGCAGGTCTACAAGGGGAGATAATTCACCCCTCCACTTT

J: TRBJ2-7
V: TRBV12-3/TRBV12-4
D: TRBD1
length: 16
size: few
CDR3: CASSPSQDRMTYEQYF
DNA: TGTGCCAGCAGTCCTTCCCAGGACAGGATGACCTACGAGCAGTACTTC

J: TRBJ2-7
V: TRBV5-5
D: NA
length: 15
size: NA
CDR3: CASSLRTSALGEQYF
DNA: TGTGCCAGCAGCCTACGGACATCGGCTTTAGGCGAGCAGTACTTC

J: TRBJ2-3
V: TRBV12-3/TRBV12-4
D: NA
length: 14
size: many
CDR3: CASSLNRETDTQYF
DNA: TGTGCCAGCAGTTTAAACAGGGAGACAGATACGCAGTATTTT

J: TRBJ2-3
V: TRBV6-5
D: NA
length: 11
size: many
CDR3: CASSYPDTQYF
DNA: TGTGCCAGCAGTTACCCAGATACGCAGTATTTT

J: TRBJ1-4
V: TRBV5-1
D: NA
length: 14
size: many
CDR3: CASSLSGGSEKLFF
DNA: TGCGCCAGCAGCTTGTCAGGCGGGAGTGAAAAACTGTTTTTT

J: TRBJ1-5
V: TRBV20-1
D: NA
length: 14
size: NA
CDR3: CSAHGGGEGQPQHF
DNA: TGCAGTGCTCATGGCGGGGGGGAAGGTCAGCCCCAGCATTTT

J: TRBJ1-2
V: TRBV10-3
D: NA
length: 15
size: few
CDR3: CAISESEGPWGGYTF
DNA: TGTGCCATCAGTGAGTCGGAAGGGCCTTGGGGTGGCTACACCTTC

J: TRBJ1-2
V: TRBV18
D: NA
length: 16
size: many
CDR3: CASSPGVTVRNYGYTF
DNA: TGTGCCAGCTCACCAGGTGTCACCGTCCGTAACTATGGCTACACCTTC

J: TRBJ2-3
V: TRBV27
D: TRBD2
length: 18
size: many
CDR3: CDIDSSSQRGVRDMRQYF
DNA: TGTGATATAGACAGCAGTTCCCAGCGGGGGGTCAGAGATATGAGGCAGTATTTT

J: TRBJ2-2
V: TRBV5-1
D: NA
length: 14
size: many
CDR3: CASSLAGNTGELFF
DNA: TGCGCCAGCAGCTTGGCAGGGAACACCGGGGAGCTGTTTTTT

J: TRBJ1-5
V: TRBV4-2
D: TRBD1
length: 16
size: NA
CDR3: CASSREQGASNQPQHF
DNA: TGTGCCAGCAGCCGGGAACAGGGGGCAAGTAATCAGCCCCAGCATTTT

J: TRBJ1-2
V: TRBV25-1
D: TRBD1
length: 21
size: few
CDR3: CASSGTGGALVNSEFNYGYTF
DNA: TGTGCCAGCAGTGGGACAGGGGGCGCTCTGGTTAATTCGGAATTTAACTATGGCTACACCTTC

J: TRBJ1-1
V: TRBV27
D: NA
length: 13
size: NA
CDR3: CASSGQVSTEAFF
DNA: TGTGCCAGCAGTGGTCAGGTATCCACTGAAGCTTTCTTT

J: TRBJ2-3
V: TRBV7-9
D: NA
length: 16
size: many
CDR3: CASSLAGAGSTDTQYF
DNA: TGTGCCAGCAGCTTAGCAGGGGCCGGTAGCACAGATACGCAGTATTTT

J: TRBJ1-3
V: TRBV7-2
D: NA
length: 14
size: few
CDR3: CASSLPEVSATIYF
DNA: TGTGCCAGCAGCCTCCCCGAGGTATCAGCCACCATATATTTT

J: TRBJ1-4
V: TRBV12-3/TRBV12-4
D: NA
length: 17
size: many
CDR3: CASSLRRLGGKNEKLFF
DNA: TGTGCCAGCAGTTTGCGGCGGTTGGGAGGGAAGAATGAAAAACTGTTTTTT

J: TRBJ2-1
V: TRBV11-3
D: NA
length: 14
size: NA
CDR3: CASSPAVYYNEQFF
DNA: TGTGCCAGCAGCCCAGCGGTCTACTACAATGAGCAGTTCTTC

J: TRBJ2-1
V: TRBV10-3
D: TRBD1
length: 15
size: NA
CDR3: CAITGQGREYNEQFF
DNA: TGTGCCATCACCGGACAGGGCCGAGAGTACAATGAGCAGTTCTTC